This T cell receptor (beta chain) derives from a study of neoadjuvant anti-PD-1 for oral cavity cancer. Cohort: HPV-negative, locally advanced oral cavity squamous cell carcinoma patients. No culture or expansion preceded analysis of these blood cells. This clone was recorded a few times. Blood libraries mostly used 400 to 500 ng genomic DNA, six replicates each. The repertoire was sequenced with immunoSEQ multiplex PCR; TCRdb's copy has only in-frame clones and lacks some. This sample carries under 85,000 clones, approximately 80% of them seen once, and the ten largest clones take 3.1%. Unmatched junction bases numbered 9, after V lost 2 bases and J lost 7 bases. In germline, CDR1 is MRHNA, CDR2 SNTAGT. There are 15 residues in the CDR3.

The receptor was derived from a person aged 40-85 years with oral cavity squamous cell carcinoma. This chain connects TRBV6-4 to TRBJ1-2; 8 bases align to TRBD1. The source was PBMCs, collected before nivolumab (anti-PD-1) treatment. CDR3 DNA: TGTGCCAGCAGTGACCCGTTGGACAGGGTTGGTGGCTACACCTTC. The encoded protein is CASSDPLDRVGGYTF.